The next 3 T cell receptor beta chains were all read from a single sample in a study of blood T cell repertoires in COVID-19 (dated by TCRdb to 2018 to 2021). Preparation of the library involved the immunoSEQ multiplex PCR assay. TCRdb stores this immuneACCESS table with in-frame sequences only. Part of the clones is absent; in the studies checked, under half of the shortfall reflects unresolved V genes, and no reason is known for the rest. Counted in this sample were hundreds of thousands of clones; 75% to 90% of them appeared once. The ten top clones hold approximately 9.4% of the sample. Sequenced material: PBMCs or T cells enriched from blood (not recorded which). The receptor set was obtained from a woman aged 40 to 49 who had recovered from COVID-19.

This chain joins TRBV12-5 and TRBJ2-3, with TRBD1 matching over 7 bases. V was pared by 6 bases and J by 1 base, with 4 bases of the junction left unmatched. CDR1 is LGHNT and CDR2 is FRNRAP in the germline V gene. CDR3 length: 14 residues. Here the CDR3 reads CASGTGTGTDTQYF. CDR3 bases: TGTGCTAGTGGGACCGGGACAGGCACAGATACGCAGTATTTT.

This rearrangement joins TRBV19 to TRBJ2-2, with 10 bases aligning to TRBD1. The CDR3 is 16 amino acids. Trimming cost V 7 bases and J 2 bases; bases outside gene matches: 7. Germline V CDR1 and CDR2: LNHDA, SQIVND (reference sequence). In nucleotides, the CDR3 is TGTGCCAGTACCATATGGGACAGGGGAAACACCGGGGAGCTGTTTTTT. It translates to CASTIWDRGNTGELFF.

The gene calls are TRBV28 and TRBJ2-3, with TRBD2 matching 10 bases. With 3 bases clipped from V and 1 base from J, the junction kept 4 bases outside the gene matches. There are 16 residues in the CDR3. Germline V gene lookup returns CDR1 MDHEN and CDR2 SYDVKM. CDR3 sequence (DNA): TGTGCCAGCAGTTTCCATAGCGGGGGGCGCACAGATACGCAGTATTTT. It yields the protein CASSFHSGGRTDTQYF.